This TCR beta chain was observed in a study of Ad26.COV2.S vaccination and SARS-CoV-2 variants listed by TCRdb under 2021. General notes on the study: Donors in the vaccine arm were drawn from COV1001, a phase I-IIa trial of Ad26.COV2.S in healthy adults that was multicentre, randomized, double-blind and placebo-controlled. Trial participants were randomized into five groups of five, in which low-dose or high-dose Ad26.COV2.S was given once or twice, or placebo was given on both occasions. A total of 32 samples were included in the TCR-sequenced set, comprising around 20 Ad26.COV2.S vaccine recipients, 5 placebo recipients and 8 SARS-CoV-2 convalescent individuals. Dosing of Ad26.COV2.S was intramuscular, at either 5x10^10 or 1x10^11 viral particles, delivered as one shot or as two shots spaced 56 days apart. Investigators remained blinded to trial group allocation during experiments and outcome assessment. TCRbeta repertoire sequencing was used to assess the specificity and breadth of SARS-CoV-2-reactive T cell receptors after Ad26.COV2.S vaccination.

In the case of this clone: Its target antigen remains unknown. The input lacks base qualities; no much larger clone sits a single base away.

V gives up 7 bases and J gives up 0 bases, and the segment between their germline ends measures 17 bases. CDR1 and CDR2, per the germline V gene, are SNHLY and FYNNEI. Measured from the cysteine to the phenylalanine, the CDR3 is 16 residues long. Solely the CDR3 DNA is kept, with 48 bases framed from the first base. Interpreted using the paper, the treatment or condition label stands for: some 20 received Ad26.COV2.S at low or high dose, single or two shots; 5 received placebo; per-sample allocation not given. Repertoires of vaccine and placebo recipients were sequenced from samples collected on day 63 after the first injection. Cohort 1b enrolled roughly 25 adults aged 18-55 years at a single site in Boston, USA, between 29 July and 7 August 2020. Ad26.COV2.S consisted of a replication-incompetent adenovirus type 26 vector by which a prefusion-stabilized SARS-CoV-2 spike protein from the original Wuhan strain was expressed.

General findings and caveats noted by the study authors: Compared with placebo recipients, Ad26.COV2.S recipients showed higher spike-specific TCR breadth (P = 0.0014). The authors noted that total T cell responses may have been underestimated by the TCR breadth and depth analyses. Vaccine and placebo recipients had similar non-spike TCR breadth, a finding consistent with the vaccine containing only spike. The study was not powered for comparison of responses between vaccine doses or regimens. After vaccination, substantial breadth of spike-specific CD8+ and CD4+ T cell responses was reported.

TCRbeta CDR3 regions were sequenced with the immunoSEQ Assay. After extraction, genomic DNA underwent amplification by bias-controlled multiplex PCR, followed by high-throughput sequencing. For the original study's pipeline: To quantify the absolute abundance of every unique TCRbeta CDR3 region, sequences were collapsed and filtered. Usable DNA was measured by amplifying reference genes present in all nucleated cells, and TCRbeta template counts were normalized to that usable DNA to estimate T cell fraction. Repertoire TCRs were annotated as SARS-CoV-2-specific by exact matching of V gene, CDR3 amino acid sequence and J gene to a known reactive TCR set. MIRA supplied the reference SARS-CoV-2 TCR set, which was filtered for enrichment in COVID-19-positive ImmuneCODE repertoires so that public or cross-reactive TCRs were removed. Drawing on the MIRA antigens, annotated TCRs were analysed further at the level of specific ORF or position within ORF. Breadth was defined as annotated unique rearrangements over total unique productive rearrangements; depth was the summed frequency of those rearrangements. TCR breadth was compared between groups using two-sided Wilcoxon rank-sum tests. Sourced from immuneACCESS, this table was stored by TCRdb with only in-frame sequences that have V and J called. A share of the clones is absent; for the studies checked, an unresolved V gene accounts for under half, and the remainder has no known explanation. V and J calls and clone size are copied from that table; D and trimming were computed from the DNA. In all, the sample holds hundreds of thousands of clones, and 75% to 90% of those were seen once. 2.5% of the sample belongs to the ten largest clones.

The source of this sequence is a person between 18 and 60 years old who received the Ad26.COV2.S COVID-19 vaccine or a placebo. The sample in question was peripheral blood, obtained in a trial of Ad26.COV2.S vaccine versus placebo. The chain was built from TRBV2 and TRBJ2-3; the D gene is not confidently resolved. The bases are TGTGCCAGCAAGGAGTGGGTTTACCCCAGCACAGATACGCAGTATTTT. This translates into CASKEWVYPSTDTQYF.